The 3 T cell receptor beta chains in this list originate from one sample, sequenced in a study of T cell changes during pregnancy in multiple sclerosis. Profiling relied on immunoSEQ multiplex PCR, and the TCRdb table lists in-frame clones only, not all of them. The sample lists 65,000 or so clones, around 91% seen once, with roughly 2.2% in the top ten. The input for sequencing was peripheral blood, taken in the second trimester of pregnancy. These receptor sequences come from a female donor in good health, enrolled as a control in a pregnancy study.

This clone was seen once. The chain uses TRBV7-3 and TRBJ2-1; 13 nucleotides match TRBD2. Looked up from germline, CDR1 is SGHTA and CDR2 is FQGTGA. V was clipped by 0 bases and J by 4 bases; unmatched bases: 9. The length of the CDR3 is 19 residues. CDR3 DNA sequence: TGTGCCAGCAGCTTAACGTGGGAGACTAGCGGGGGGAGGTACAATGAGCAGTTCTTC. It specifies CASSLTWETSGGRYNEQFF.

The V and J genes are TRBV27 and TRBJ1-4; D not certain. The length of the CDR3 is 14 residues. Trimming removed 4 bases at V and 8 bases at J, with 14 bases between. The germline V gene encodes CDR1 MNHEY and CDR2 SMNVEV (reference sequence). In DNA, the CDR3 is TGTGCCAGCAGTTGGACCCGGGGTAGCGAAAAACTGTTTTTT. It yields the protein CASSWTRGSEKLFF. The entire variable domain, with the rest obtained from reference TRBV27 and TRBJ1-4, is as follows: EAQVTQNPRYLITVTGKKLTVTCSQNMNHEYMSWYRQDPGLGLRQIYYSMNVEVTDKGDVPEGYKVSRKEKRNFPLILESPSPNQTSLYFCASSWTRGSEKLFFGSGTQLSVL.

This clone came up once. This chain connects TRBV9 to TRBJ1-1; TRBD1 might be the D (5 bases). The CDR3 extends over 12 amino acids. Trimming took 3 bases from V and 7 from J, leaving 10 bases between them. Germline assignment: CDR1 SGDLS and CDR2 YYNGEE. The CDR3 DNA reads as TGTGCCAGCAGCGCCTCAGGGAATGAAGCTTTCTTT. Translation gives CASSASGNEAFF.